This T cell receptor beta chain was sequenced in a study of T cells after yellow fever vaccination. General observations from the study: Once the booster was given, most primary-vaccination clones reappeared, at just under 98% for CD4 and around 90% for CD8.

The CDR3 length is 16 residues. The ends were cut back, 4 bases at V and 1 base at J, with 12 bases in the middle. CDR1 is KGHDR and CDR2 is SFDVKD in the germline V gene. The authors made TCR cDNA by 5'RACE template switching, adding a universal primer site and UMIs. TCRdb re-called the 5' RACE reads with MiXCR, one entry per CDR3 protein. Among approximately 600,000 distinct CDR3 sequences listed, approximately 13% were seen once. For this clonotype: Its antigen is as yet unknown.

The sequence was obtained from a man between 25 and 39 years old who received the YFV17D yellow fever vaccine. The source material was PBMCs, sampled on the day of the yellow fever booster vaccination. The chain joins TRBV24-1 to TRBJ2-2; maybe TRBD2 (5 bases). The CDR3 reads CATSDPTRGNTGELFF. The CDR3 bases are TGTGCCACCAGTGACCCGACCCGGGGGAACACCGGGGAGCTGTTTTTT.